The 9 T cell receptor beta chains below come from one sample, sequenced in a study of cytomegalovirus exposure and HLA in healthy donors. Using immunoSEQ multiplex PCR, the repertoire was profiled, and TCRdb retains in-frame clones only, with some absent. The sample consists of some 190,000 clones, about 82% of them appearing once. The material sequenced was PBMCs. The receptors shown here come from a woman younger than 35 in good health and CMV-seronegative.

The chain links TRBV30 to TRBJ2-6; 10 positions agree with TRBD1. The J segment lost 0 bases and the V segment lost 5 bases, leaving 4 bases of the junction unmatched. Germline V CDR1 and CDR2: GTSNPN, SVGIG (reference sequence). The CDR3 consists of 16 residues. The CDR3 reads CAWQGQGRSGANVLTF. CDR3 sequence (DNA): TGTGCCTGGCAGGGACAGGGGCGCTCTGGGGCCAACGTCCTGACTTTC.

This rearrangement joins TRBV2 to TRBJ1-5; D might be TRBD1 (6 bases). Per the germline V gene, CDR1 is SNHLY and CDR2 is FYNNEI. V was shortened by 6 bases and J by 4 bases, with 13 bases between the two germline ends. The CDR3 loop spans 14 amino acids. The CDR3 reads CASSQGQPNQPQHF. CDR3 DNA sequence: TGTGCCAGCAGCCAAGGACAGCCAAATCAGCCCCAGCATTTT.

This clone has just one count. Its ends do not fully match the called genes, so a read error is possible. The V gene is TRBV6-1, the J gene TRBJ1-2; D might be TRBD1 (5 bases). Germline loops: CDR1 MNHNS, CDR2 SASEGT. The CDR3 runs 13 residues. This chain's CDR3 is CASREVSGLGYTF. CDR3 bases: TGTGCCAGCAGAGAAGTGTCAGGGCTTGGCTACACCTTC.

This chain links TRBV6-5 with TRBJ1-2; TRBD1 is a possible D gene (5 bases). The germline CDR1 and CDR2 sequences are MNHEY and SVGAGI. This CDR3 has 12 amino acids. Trimming left V 8 bases short and J 0 bases short, with 7 bases between. This chain's CDR3 is CASQGTNYGYTF. Here the CDR3 DNA reads TGTGCCAGCCAGGGAACTAACTATGGCTACACCTTC.

This rearrangement joins TRBV5-8 to TRBJ1-1, with a tentative D call TRBD1 (5 bases). V lost 3 bases and J lost 6, with 15 bases in between. The CDR3 has 14 residues. Germline lookup yields CDR1 SGHTS and CDR2 YDEGEE. The DNA of the CDR3 is TGTGCCAGCAGCTACCGGGGGGAGGGCTCTGAAGCTTTCTTT. This encodes CASSYRGEGSEAFF.

The chain recombines TRBV27 with TRBJ2-1, with TRBD2 matching 8 bases. The CDR3 sequence is 12 residues long. The germline V gene encodes CDR1 MNHEY and CDR2 SMNVEV (reference sequence). Trimming at V came to 7 bases and at J to 9 bases, leaving 5 bases not matched to a gene. The CDR3, as DNA: TGTGCCAGCAAGTTCGGGGGGGGTGAGCAGTTCTTC. Protein sequence: CASKFGGGEQFF.

The chain links TRBV7-2 to TRBJ2-2, with 7 bases identical to TRBD2. Germline V lookup: CDR1 SGHTA, CDR2 FQGNSA. Trimming removed 7 bases from V and 0 bases from J; junction bases left unmatched: 11. The CDR3 is 17 residues long. The CDR3 reads CASTPRWAGANTGELFF. The CDR3 DNA is TGTGCCAGCACCCCCCGATGGGCGGGAGCGAACACCGGGGAGCTGTTTTTT.

V usage is TRBV19 and J usage is TRBJ1-2; D is undetermined. Germline assignment: CDR1 LNHDA and CDR2 SQIVND (reference sequence). Trimming took 7 bases from V and 1 from J, leaving 16 bases between them. The CDR3 extends over 15 amino acids. DNA of the CDR3: TGTGCCAGTATCGCCGACAAACTCCTTAACTATGGCTACACCTTC. This codes for CASIADKLLNYGYTF.

This clone was seen more than once but under ten times. This chain uses TRBV7-8 with TRBJ2-7; the D gene is possibly TRBD1 (5 bases). Trimming cost V 1 base and J 6 bases, with 10 bases left between them. CDR3 length: 13 amino acids. From germline, CDR1 is SGHVS and CDR2 FQNEAQ. The DNA of the CDR3 is TGTGCCAGCAGCTTAGTAGGGGTTGGCGAGCAGTACTTC. Residues: CASSLVGVGEQYF. The variable domain in full, completed from reference TRBV7-8 and TRBJ2-7, reads GAGVSQSPRYKVAKRGQDVALRCDPISGHVSLFWYQQALGQGPEFLTYFQNEAQLDKSGLPSDRFFAERPEGSVSTLKIQRTQQEDSAVYLCASSLVGVGEQYFGPGTRLTVT.